This TCR beta chain was sequenced for a study of blood T cells in healthy people across ages. Combining a sample-barcoded 5' primer with a J-beta primer mix, a second PCR ran for 7 to 11 cycles. A single record per CDR3 protein comes from TCRdb applying MiXCR to the 5' RACE reads. Here the sample spans around 520,000 distinct CDR3 sequences, roughly a quarter being singletons. These data are also associated with another study on T cells of mothers and their children.

The clonotype was recovered from a boy aged 2 to 9 in good health. The sequenced material came from blood.

CDR3 sequence reads: CASSQPTWRGLAKNIQYF. The CDR3 coding sequence is TGTGCCAGCAGCCAACCCACCTGGCGGGGTCTAGCCAAAAACATTCAGTACTTC. The chain is built from TRBV3-1 and TRBJ2-4; D is perhaps TRBD2 (6 bases). Germline assignment: CDR1 LGHDT and CDR2 YNNKEL (reference sequence). The CDR3 contains 18 residues. V was trimmed by 2 bases and J by 0 bases, leaving 17 bases between them. The variable domain in full, with the rest retrieved from reference TRBV3-1 and TRBJ2-4, is DTAVSQTPKYLVTQMGNDKSIKCEQNLGHDTMYWYKQDSKKFLKIMFSYNNKELIINETVPNRFSPKSPDKAHLNLHINSLELGDSAVYFCASSQPTWRGLAKNIQYFGAGTRLSVL.